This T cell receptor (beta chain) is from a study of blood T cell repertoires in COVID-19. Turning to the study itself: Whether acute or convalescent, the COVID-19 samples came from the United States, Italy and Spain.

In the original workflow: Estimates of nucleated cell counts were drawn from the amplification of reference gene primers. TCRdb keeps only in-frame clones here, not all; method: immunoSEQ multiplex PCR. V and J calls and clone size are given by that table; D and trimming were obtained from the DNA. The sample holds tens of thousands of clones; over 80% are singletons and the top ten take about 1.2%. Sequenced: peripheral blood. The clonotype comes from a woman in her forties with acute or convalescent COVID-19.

The DNA of the CDR3 is TGTGCCAGCAGCGTCCCCGGGACAGGGGTTGGCTACACCTTC. Translation: CASSVPGTGVGYTF. The chain links TRBV9 to TRBJ1-2; 10 positions match TRBD1. CDR1 is SGDLS and CDR2 is YYNGEE in the germline V gene. This CDR3 contains 14 residues. V lost 2 bases, J lost 7 bases, and 5 bases stayed unmatched.